This T cell receptor (beta chain) was sequenced for a study of preoperative IRX-2 immunotherapy in early breast cancer. Germline V gives CDR1 DFQATT, CDR2 SNEGSKA (reference sequence). Trimming removed 6 bases at V and 4 bases at J, with 8 bases between. CDR3 size: 11 residues. Clones were read by immunoSEQ multiplex PCR, and TCRdb kept only the in-frame ones, dropping some. The profile shows over 35,000 clones, approximately 95% of them singletons. Treatment of the sample: preoperative locoregional IRX-2 cytokine immunotherapy. Preoperative locoregional IRX-2 cytokine immunotherapy was tested in the phase Ib source study.

The gene calls are TRBV20-1 and TRBJ2-3; D remains unclear. This TCR was sampled from a human donor with breast cancer. The specimen was tumor tissue, collected after IRX-2 immunotherapy. The CDR3 DNA reads TGCAGTGCGAGTTTCCCAGATACGCAGTATTTT. Its protein product is CSASFPDTQYF.